A single sample is the source of the 26 T cell receptor beta chains below, sequenced in a study of T cells in tumors after PD-1 blockade. Clones were sequenced by immunoSEQ multiplex PCR, and TCRdb holds only the in-frame ones, with some missing. The table has about 47,000 clones, roughly 73% seen once; the top ten hold approximately 15%. This specimen was PBMCs, taken before anti-PD-1 treatment. These receptors came from a human donor with basal cell carcinoma.

This clone was seen a handful of times. The chain carries TRBV30 and TRBJ2-6; D remains ambiguous. CDR3 length: 15 amino acids. Trimming took off 0 bases at V and 1 base at J, with 7 bases between the two ends. Germline CDR1 reads GTSNPN; CDR2 reads SVGIG (reference sequence). CDR3: CAWSVFLSGANVLTF. The CDR3 region has the DNA TGTGCCTGGAGTGTTTTTCTATCTGGGGCCAACGTCCTGACTTTC.

The V call is TRBV28, the J call TRBJ1-4, with D possibly matching TRBD1 (5 bases). The germline V gene encodes CDR1 MDHEN and CDR2 SYDVKM. This CDR3 spans 12 amino acids. Trimming shortened V by 9 bases and J by 7 bases, and 12 bases separated the two germline ends. The CDR3 sequence: CASVTGREKLFF. The CDR3 region has the DNA TGTGCCAGTGTGACGGGACGTGAAAAACTGTTTTTT.

The chain links TRBV4-1 to TRBJ1-6, with 8 bases that match TRBD1. Germline CDR1 and CDR2: MGHRA and YSYEKL. The CDR3 totals 14 residues. V shed 4 bases, J shed 10 bases, and the junction held 6 bases outside the gene matches. CDR3 sequence reads: CASSRGQGGSPLHF. CDR3 bases: TGCGCCAGCAGCCGAGGACAGGGAGGGTCACCCCTCCACTTT.

This chain links TRBV18 with TRBJ1-5; a possible D gene is TRBD1 (5 bases). Per the germline V gene, CDR1 is KGHSH and CDR2 is LQKENI. The V end lost 5 bases, the J end lost 3 bases, and 11 bases lay between the germline ends. This CDR3 is 14 amino acids long. This chain's CDR3 is CASSGARNNQPQHF. CDR3 coding DNA: TGTGCCAGCTCAGGGGCCCGAAACAATCAGCCCCAGCATTTT.

V is TRBV18 and J is TRBJ2-1; D assignment may be TRBD1 or TRBD2 (6 bases each). Per the germline V gene, CDR1 is KGHSH and CDR2 is LQKENI. V dropped 0 bases and J dropped 15 bases, with 15 bases sitting between them. CDR3 length: 13 amino acids. The CDR3 sequence: CASSPPSRDIPFF. The CDR3 nucleotides are TGTGCCAGCTCACCACCCTCGCGGGACATCCCGTTCTTC.

This clone was counted only a few times. The CDR3 nucleotides read TGTGCCAGCAGGCCAGGGTTGAACACCGGGGAGCTGTTTTTT. This codes for CASRPGLNTGELFF. The rearrangement links TRBV28 to TRBJ2-2, with D perhaps matching TRBD1 (5 bases). The CDR3 has 14 residues. Germline CDR1 is MDHEN and CDR2 is SYDVKM. The V and J ends lost 6 bases and 1 base respectively, with 9 bases between them.

The chain recombines TRBV28 with TRBJ1-6, with D tentatively TRBD1 (5 bases). CDR1 MDHEN and CDR2 SYDVKM come from the germline V gene. The CDR3 has 18 residues. V was clipped by 2 bases and J by 2 bases, with 16 bases between them. CDR3 sequence: CASSLLPAGGAYNSPLHF. CDR3 coding DNA: TGTGCCAGCAGTTTACTACCCGCTGGGGGGGCCTATAATTCACCCCTCCACTTT. The full variable domain, its missing parts supplied by reference TRBV28 and TRBJ1-6, is DVKVTQSSRYLVKRTGEKVFLECVQDMDHENMFWYRQDPGLGLRLIYFSYDVKMKEKGDIPEGYSVSREKKERFSLILESASTNQTSMYLCASSLLPAGGAYNSPLHFGNGTRLTVT.

This clone was seen a handful of times. The V gene is TRBV28, the J gene TRBJ2-5, with D possibly matching TRBD2 (7 bases). V was shortened by 8 bases and J by 10 bases, with 29 bases between the two germline ends. The CDR3 extends over 16 amino acids. Germline V gives CDR1 MDHEN, CDR2 SYDVKM. CDR3 DNA sequence: TGTGCCAGCCTCTCGGGGGGCAGGAAGAGGGGTGGAGGCCAGTACTTC. This gives the protein CASLSGGRKRGGGQYF.

The chain carries TRBV7-3 and TRBJ2-7, with 10 bases that match TRBD1. This CDR3 has 15 residues. Germline V gene data show CDR1 as SGHTA and CDR2 as FQGTGA. The V segment lost 6 bases and the J segment 1 base; nucleotides outside the gene matches: 6. The chain's CDR3 is CASSSRTGGSYEQYF. In DNA form, the CDR3 reads TGTGCCAGCAGTTCAAGGACAGGGGGGTCCTACGAGCAGTACTTC.

The rearrangement links TRBV15 to TRBJ2-7, with no clear D. In germline, CDR1 is LNHNV, CDR2 YYDKDF (reference sequence). Between the trimmed V and J ends, which lost 0 bases and 0 bases, there was a span of 12 bases. The CDR3 contains 16 residues. The CDR3 nucleotides are TGTGCCACCAGCAGAGATCTTGTAGGGTTCTCCTACGAGCAGTACTTC. This codes for CATSRDLVGFSYEQYF.

The genes are TRBV5-1 and TRBJ2-1, with 9 bases aligning to TRBD1. CDR3 length equals 14 residues. V shed 3 bases and J 10 bases; nucleotides not matched to a gene: 8. Germline V CDR1 and CDR2: SGHRS, YFSETQ. The CDR3 here is CASSYRTGEDEQFF. The DNA of the CDR3 is TGCGCCAGCAGCTACCGGACAGGGGAAGACGAGCAGTTCTTC.

The chain couples TRBV7-9 to TRBJ1-2; TRBD1 matches at 12 bases. Germline V lookup: CDR1 SEHNR, CDR2 FQNEAQ (reference sequence). The CDR3 spans 17 residues. After removal of 5 bases from V and 2 bases from J, the junction contained 9 bases not matched to a gene. This CDR3 is CASSTSGTGGRNYGYTF. CDR3 coding DNA: TGTGCCAGCAGCACTTCCGGGACAGGGGGCCGAAACTATGGCTACACCTTC.

The DNA for the CDR3 is TGCAGCGTTGATGGCGGGACAGGATCTGTGAACACTGAAGCTTTCTTT. Residues: CSVDGGTGSVNTEAFF. The chain combines TRBV29-1 with TRBJ1-1; TRBD1 matches at 8 bases. The CDR3 totals 16 residues. Germline CDR1 SQVTM, CDR2 ANQGSEA. V lost 3 bases, J lost 0 bases, and 9 bases stayed unmatched.

The V and J genes are TRBV2 and TRBJ1-1; 8 nucleotides align to TRBD1. Trimming at V came to 5 bases and at J to 4 bases, leaving 9 bases not matched to a gene. The CDR3 extends over 15 amino acids. CDR1 is SNHLY and CDR2 is FYNNEI in the germline V gene. This CDR3 is CASSFRTGPGTEAFF. The CDR3 nucleotides read TGTGCCAGCAGTTTTAGGACAGGGCCCGGCACTGAAGCTTTCTTT.

This clone was seen a few times. This rearrangement joins TRBV7-9 to TRBJ1-6, with a tentative D call TRBD1 (5 bases). Germline lookup yields CDR1 SEHNR and CDR2 FQNEAQ (reference sequence). This CDR3 has 15 residues. V lost 5 bases, J lost 7 bases, and 15 bases lay in between. The CDR3 DNA sequence: TGTGCCAGCAGCGGCGAAGGAGGGGTAAATTCACCCCTCCACTTT. It translates to CASSGEGGVNSPLHF.

The chain joins TRBV5-6 to TRBJ2-3; the D gene could be TRBD1 or TRBD2 (6 bases each). Germline-derived CDR1 and CDR2 are SGHDT and YYEEEE. V was shortened by 1 base and J by 5 bases, with 20 bases between the two germline ends. The length of the CDR3 is 17 residues. CDR3 sequence reads: CASSLNGKGGELDTQYF. CDR3 nucleotide sequence: TGTGCCAGCAGCTTGAACGGAAAGGGGGGCGAATTAGATACGCAGTATTTT.

V gene TRBV2 combines with J gene TRBJ2-2; tentatively, D is TRBD2 (5 bases). The CDR3 is made up of 13 amino acids. V was pared by 4 bases and J by 4 bases, with 7 bases between. Germline V CDR1 and CDR2: SNHLY, FYNNEI. CDR3 amino acids: CASSGRITGELFF. The DNA of the CDR3 is TGTGCCAGCAGTGGGAGGATCACCGGGGAGCTGTTTTTT.

The genes are TRBV6-5 and TRBJ1-1; D gene uncertain. The CDR3 loop spans 13 amino acids. CDR1 and CDR2 (germline): MNHEY, SVGAGI. V was pared by 4 bases and J by 0 bases, with 6 bases between. This CDR3 reads CASSSAMNTEAFF. The CDR3 nucleotides read TGTGCCAGCAGTTCCGCGATGAACACTGAAGCTTTCTTT.

This clone showed up many times. The same CDR3 is also encoded by other DNA sequences in this sample. The chain uses TRBV14 and TRBJ1-1, with TRBD1 matching over 8 bases. This CDR3 is built from 15 residues. With 4 bases clipped from V and 3 bases from J, the junction kept 7 bases outside the gene matches. The germline gives CDR1 SGHDN, CDR2 FVKESK. The CDR3 is CASSLRTGWDTEAFF. The CDR3 DNA reads as TGTGCCAGCAGCCTAAGGACAGGGTGGGACACTGAAGCTTTCTTT.

The chain has TRBV27 and TRBJ2-7; D is undetermined. Trimming took off 1 base at V and 0 bases at J, with 13 bases between the two ends. The V gene's germline CDR1 is MNHEY and CDR2 SMNVEV (reference sequence). The CDR3 covers 16 residues. CDR3 amino acids: CASSLLVGRSSYEQYF. In nucleotides, the CDR3 is TGTGCCAGCAGTTTATTGGTCGGACGAAGCTCCTACGAGCAGTACTTC.

The CDR3 DNA reads TGTGCCAGCAGTCCGGAGGGCAGGAGGCAGGGGGGCTCGGATACGCAGTATTTT. This translates into CASSPEGRRQGGSDTQYF. The chain links TRBV6-6 to TRBJ2-3; maybe TRBD1 (7 bases). The CDR3 totals 18 residues. Germline loops: CDR1 MNHNY, CDR2 SVGAGI (reference sequence). V lost 5 bases to trimming and J lost 6 bases, with 27 bases between them.

The chain is built from TRBV30 and TRBJ1-1; D gene ambiguous. The CDR3 has 13 amino acids. Per the germline V gene, CDR1 is GTSNPN and CDR2 is SVGIG (reference sequence). V gave up 5 bases and J gave up 2 bases, with 12 bases separating them. This chain's CDR3 is CAWVVRENTEAFF. As DNA, the CDR3 is TGTGCCTGGGTGGTCCGGGAAAACACTGAAGCTTTCTTT.

The chain is built from TRBV4-1 and TRBJ2-7, with D perhaps TRBD2 (7 bases). Looked up from germline, CDR1 is MGHRA and CDR2 is YSYEKL. V was pared by 4 bases and J by 6 bases, with 22 bases between. This CDR3 spans 16 amino acids. This CDR3 is CASSLSRGRGAGEQYF. The CDR3 nucleotides are TGCGCCAGCAGCCTATCCCGGGGGAGGGGGGCTGGCGAGCAGTACTTC.

The rearrangement uses TRBV20-1 and TRBJ2-1; tentatively, D is TRBD1 (5 bases). This CDR3 is 10 amino acids long. Trimming removed 6 bases at V and 12 bases at J, with 12 bases between. Germline CDR1 is DFQATT and CDR2 is SNEGSKA (reference sequence). CDR3 sequence reads: CSAARDGQFF. The CDR3 region has the DNA TGCAGTGCAGCCAGGGATGGGCAGTTCTTC.

This sequence joins TRBV28 and TRBJ2-7, with D maybe TRBD1 (5 bases). Trimming cost V 5 bases and J 0 bases, with 14 bases left between them. The CDR3 runs to 15 residues. Germline V gene data show CDR1 as MDHEN and CDR2 as SYDVKM. CDR3 sequence: CASSTTGRSSYEQYF. CDR3 bases: TGTGCCAGCAGTACTACAGGCCGCAGCTCCTACGAGCAGTACTTC.

This CDR3 reads CASRGSGTGGFNQPQHF. The CDR3 coding sequence is TGTGCCAGCAGGGGCTCCGGGACAGGGGGTTTCAATCAGCCCCAGCATTTT. The rearrangement uses TRBV2 and TRBJ1-5; 11 bases are a match to TRBD1. The germline V gene encodes CDR1 SNHLY and CDR2 FYNNEI. The CDR3 contains 17 residues. V lost 6 bases and J lost 3; bases outside the gene matches: 10.